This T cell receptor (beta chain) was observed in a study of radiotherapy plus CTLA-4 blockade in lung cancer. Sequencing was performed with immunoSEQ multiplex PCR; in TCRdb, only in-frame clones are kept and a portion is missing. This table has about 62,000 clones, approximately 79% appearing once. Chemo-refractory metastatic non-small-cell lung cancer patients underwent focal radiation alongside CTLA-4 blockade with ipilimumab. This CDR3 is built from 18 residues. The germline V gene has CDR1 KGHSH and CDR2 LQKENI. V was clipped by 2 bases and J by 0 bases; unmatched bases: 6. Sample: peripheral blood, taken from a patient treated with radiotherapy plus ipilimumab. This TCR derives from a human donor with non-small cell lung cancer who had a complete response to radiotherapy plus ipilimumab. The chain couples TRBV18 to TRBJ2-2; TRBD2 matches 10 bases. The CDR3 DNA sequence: TGTGCCAGCTCACCATTCTCTAGCGGGGGCTCGAACACCGGGGAGCTGTTTTTT. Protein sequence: CASSPFSSGGSNTGELFF.